Sequencing of this TCR beta chain was carried out in a study of T cell repertoires in cytomegalovirus infection. TCRdb reprocessed the reads with MiXCR, giving one entry per CDR3 protein. Seen here are 900,000 to 950,000 distinct CDR3 sequences, around 31% observed once, and the top ten hold 11% to 15%. The length of the CDR3 is 13 residues. CDR1 is SGHTA, CDR2 FQGNSA, per germline. Trimming took off 6 bases at V and 3 bases at J, with 9 bases between the two ends. This clonotype was seen repeatedly, ten times or more. Its antigen is still unknown. The sequence derives from a human donor in good health (CMV status not recorded). Some clones in this sample may be carry-over from other donors' samples. The chain combines TRBV7-2 with TRBJ2-1; unclear D gene. The sample consisted of cultured CD8+ T cells from PBMCs, taken from culture after CMV antigen stimulation. The CDR3 nucleotides are TGTGCCAGCAGTCTCCCTAACTACAATGAGCAGTTCTTC. It encodes CASSLPNYNEQFF.